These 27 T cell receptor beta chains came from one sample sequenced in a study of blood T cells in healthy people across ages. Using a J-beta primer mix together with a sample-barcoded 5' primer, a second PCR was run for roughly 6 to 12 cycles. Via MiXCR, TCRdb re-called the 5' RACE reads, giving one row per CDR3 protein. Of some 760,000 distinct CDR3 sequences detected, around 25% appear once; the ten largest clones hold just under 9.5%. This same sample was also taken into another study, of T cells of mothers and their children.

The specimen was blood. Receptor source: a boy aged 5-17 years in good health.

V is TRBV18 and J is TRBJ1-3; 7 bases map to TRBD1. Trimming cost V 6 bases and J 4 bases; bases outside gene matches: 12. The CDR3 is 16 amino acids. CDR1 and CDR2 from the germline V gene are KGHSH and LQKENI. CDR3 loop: CASSDRQGFSGNTIYF. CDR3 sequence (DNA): TGTGCCAGCTCGGACAGACAGGGTTTCTCCGGAAACACCATATATTTT.

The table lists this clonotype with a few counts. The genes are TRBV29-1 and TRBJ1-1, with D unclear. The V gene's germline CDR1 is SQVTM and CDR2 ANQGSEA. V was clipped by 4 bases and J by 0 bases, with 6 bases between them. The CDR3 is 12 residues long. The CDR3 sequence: CSVVGMNTEAFF. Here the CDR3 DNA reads TGCAGCGTTGTGGGGATGAACACTGAAGCTTTCTTT.

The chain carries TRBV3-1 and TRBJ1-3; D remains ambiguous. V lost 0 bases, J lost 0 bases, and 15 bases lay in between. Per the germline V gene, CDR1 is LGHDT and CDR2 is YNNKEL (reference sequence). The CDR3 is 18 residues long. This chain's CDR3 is CASSQDIVVGISGNTIYF. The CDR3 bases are TGTGCCAGCAGCCAAGACATCGTAGTCGGGATCTCTGGAAACACCATATATTTT.

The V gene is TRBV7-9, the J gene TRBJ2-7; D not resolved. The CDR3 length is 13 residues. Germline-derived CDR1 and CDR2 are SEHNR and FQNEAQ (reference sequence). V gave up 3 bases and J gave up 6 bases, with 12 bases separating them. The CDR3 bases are TGTGCCAGCAGCTTCCTCGGGCTTCCCGAGCAGTACTTC. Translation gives CASSFLGLPEQYF.

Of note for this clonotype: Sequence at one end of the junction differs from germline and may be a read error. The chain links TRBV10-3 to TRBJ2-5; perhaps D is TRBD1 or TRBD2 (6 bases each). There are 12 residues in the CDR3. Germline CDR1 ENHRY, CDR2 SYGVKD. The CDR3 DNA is TGTGCCATCAGTGAGTCGAGGGGGGAATCGGTCTTC. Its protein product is CAISESRGESVF.

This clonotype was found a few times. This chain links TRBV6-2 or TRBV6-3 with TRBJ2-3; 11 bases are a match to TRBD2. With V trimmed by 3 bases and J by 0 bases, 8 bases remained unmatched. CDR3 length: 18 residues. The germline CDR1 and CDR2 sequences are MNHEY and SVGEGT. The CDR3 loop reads CASSYWTSGPASTDTQYF. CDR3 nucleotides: TGTGCCAGCAGTTATTGGACTAGCGGGCCAGCTAGCACAGATACGCAGTATTTT.

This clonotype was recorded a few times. The CDR3 DNA sequence: TGTGCCAGCAGCGACCGGGGGCGAGCGCTTAATGAGCAGTTCTTC. It is translated as CASSDRGRALNEQFF. The rearrangement links TRBV25-1 to TRBJ2-1; D is possibly TRBD1 or TRBD2 (6 bases each). The V gene lost 6 bases and the J gene lost 7 bases, with 19 bases spanning the gap. This CDR3 comprises 15 residues. Germline CDR1 and CDR2: MGHDK and SYGVNS.

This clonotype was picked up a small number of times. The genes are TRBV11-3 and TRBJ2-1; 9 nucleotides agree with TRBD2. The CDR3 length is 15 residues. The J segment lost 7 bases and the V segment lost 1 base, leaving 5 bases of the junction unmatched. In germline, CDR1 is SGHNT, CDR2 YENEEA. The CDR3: CASSLVSGGRNEQFF. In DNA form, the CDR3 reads TGTGCCAGCAGCTTAGTAAGCGGGGGGAGGAATGAGCAGTTCTTC.

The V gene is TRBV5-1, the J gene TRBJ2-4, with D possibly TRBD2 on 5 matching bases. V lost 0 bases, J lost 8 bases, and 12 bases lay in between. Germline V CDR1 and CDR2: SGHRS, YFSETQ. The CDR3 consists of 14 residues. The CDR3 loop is CASSLGEGMDIQYF. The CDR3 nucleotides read TGCGCCAGCAGCTTGGGAGAGGGTATGGACATTCAGTACTTC.

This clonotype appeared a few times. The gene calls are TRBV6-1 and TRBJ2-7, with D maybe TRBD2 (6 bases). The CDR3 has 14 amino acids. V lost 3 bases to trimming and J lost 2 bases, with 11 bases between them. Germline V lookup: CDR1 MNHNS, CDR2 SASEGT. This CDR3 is CASSDGGSTYEQYF. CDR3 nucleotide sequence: TGTGCCAGCAGTGATGGGGGGAGTACCTACGAGCAGTACTTC.

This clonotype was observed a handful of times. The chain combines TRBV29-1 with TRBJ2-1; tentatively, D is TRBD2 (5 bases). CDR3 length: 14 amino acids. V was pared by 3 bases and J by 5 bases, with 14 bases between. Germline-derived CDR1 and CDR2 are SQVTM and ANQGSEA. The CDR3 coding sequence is TGCAGCGTTGAGGTCCGGGGTTACAACAATGAGCAGTTCTTC. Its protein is CSVEVRGYNNEQFF.

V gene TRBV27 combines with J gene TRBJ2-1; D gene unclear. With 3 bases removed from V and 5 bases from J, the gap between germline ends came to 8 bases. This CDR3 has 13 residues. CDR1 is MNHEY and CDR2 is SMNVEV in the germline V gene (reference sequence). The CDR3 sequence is CASSFYSNNEQFF. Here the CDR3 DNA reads TGTGCCAGCAGTTTTTATAGCAACAATGAGCAGTTCTTC.

The chain's CDR3 is CASSPPWGGYEQYF. The CDR3 region has the DNA TGTGCCAGCAGTCCCCCGTGGGGGGGCTACGAGCAGTACTTC. V is TRBV28 and J is TRBJ2-5, with 7 bases lining up with TRBD2. The J call may be faulty, since TRBJ2-7 better matches the DNA end. Germline V gives CDR1 MDHEN, CDR2 SYDVKM. This CDR3 is built from 14 residues.

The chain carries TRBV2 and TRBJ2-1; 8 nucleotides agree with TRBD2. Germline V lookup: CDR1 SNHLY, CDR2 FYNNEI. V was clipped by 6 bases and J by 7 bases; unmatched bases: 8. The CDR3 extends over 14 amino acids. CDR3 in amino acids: CASRFREGQNEQFF. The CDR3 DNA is TGTGCCAGCAGGTTTCGGGAGGGCCAAAATGAGCAGTTCTTC.

The CDR3 nucleotides are TGTGCCAGCAGCCCCCTCGTCGAGAAGCAGTTCTTC. Translation gives CASSPLVEKQFF. The gene calls are TRBV28 and TRBJ2-1; D is unclear. The CDR3 has 12 amino acids. Between the trimmed V and J ends, which lost 6 bases and 11 bases, there was a span of 14 bases. Germline V gives CDR1 MDHEN, CDR2 SYDVKM.

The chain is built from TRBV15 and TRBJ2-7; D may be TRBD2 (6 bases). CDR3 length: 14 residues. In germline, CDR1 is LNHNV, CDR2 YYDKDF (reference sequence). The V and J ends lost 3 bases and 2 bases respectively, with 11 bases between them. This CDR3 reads CATSSRTMPYEQYF. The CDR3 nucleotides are TGTGCCACCAGCAGTCGGACTATGCCCTACGAGCAGTACTTC.

CDR3 bases: TGTGCCAGCAGCTCGACAGGACTAGAGGGAGAAAAACTGTTTTTT. Protein sequence: CASSSTGLEGEKLFF. The chain carries TRBV6-1 and TRBJ1-4, with D possibly being TRBD1 (6 bases). Per germline, CDR1 MNHNS and CDR2 SASEGT. Trimming shortened V by 6 bases and J by 8 bases, and 19 bases separated the two germline ends. CDR3 length equals 15 residues.

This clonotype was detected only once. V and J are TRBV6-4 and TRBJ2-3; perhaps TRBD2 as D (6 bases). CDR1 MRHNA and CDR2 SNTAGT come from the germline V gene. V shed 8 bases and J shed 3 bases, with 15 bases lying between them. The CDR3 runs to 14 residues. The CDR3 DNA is TGTGCCAGCCCTGTCGGGGGAGCTACAGATACGCAGTATTTT. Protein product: CASPVGGATDTQYF.

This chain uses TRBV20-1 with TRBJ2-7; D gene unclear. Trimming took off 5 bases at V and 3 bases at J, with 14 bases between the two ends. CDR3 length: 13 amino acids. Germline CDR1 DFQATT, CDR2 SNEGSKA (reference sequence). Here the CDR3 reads CSAAILTGYEQYF. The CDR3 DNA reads TGCAGTGCTGCCATACTGACTGGCTACGAGCAGTACTTC.

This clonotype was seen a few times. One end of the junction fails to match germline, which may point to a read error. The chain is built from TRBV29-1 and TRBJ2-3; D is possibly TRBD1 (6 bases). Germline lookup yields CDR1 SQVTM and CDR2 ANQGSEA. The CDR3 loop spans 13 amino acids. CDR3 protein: CSVTGLLTDTQCF. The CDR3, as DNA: TGCAGCGTTACAGGGTTATTGACAGATACGCAGTGTTTT.

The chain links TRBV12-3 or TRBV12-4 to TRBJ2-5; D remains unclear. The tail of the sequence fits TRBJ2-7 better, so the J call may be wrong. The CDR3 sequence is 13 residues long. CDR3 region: CASSFFVSYEQYF. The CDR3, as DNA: TGTGCCAGCAGTTTTTTTGTCTCCTACGAGCAGTACTTC.

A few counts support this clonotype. CDR3 bases: TGCAGTGCTAGATCCAGCAGCGGGGACCGCACAGATACGCAGTATTTT. Translated: CSARSSSGDRTDTQYF. This chain uses TRBV20-1 with TRBJ2-3, with 7 bases matching TRBD2. V gave up 2 bases and J gave up 1 base; unmatched junction bases: 9. The germline gives CDR1 DFQATT, CDR2 SNEGSKA (reference sequence). The CDR3 sequence is 16 residues long.

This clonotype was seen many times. The chain's CDR3 is CASTWFGRSGGEQYF. The DNA of the CDR3 is TGTGCCAGCACCTGGTTCGGTAGGTCTGGGGGCGAGCAGTACTTC. The genes are TRBV12-3 or TRBV12-4 and TRBJ2-7, with D possibly called TRBD1 or TRBD2 (5 bases each). The CDR3 has 15 residues. V lost 7 bases and J lost 6, with 22 bases in between.

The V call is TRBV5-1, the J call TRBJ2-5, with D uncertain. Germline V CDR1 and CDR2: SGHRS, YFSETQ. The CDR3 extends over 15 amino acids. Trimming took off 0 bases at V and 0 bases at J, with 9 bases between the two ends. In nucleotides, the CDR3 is TGCGCCAGCAGCTTGGAATCCCCGTACCAAGAGACCCAGTACTTC. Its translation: CASSLESPYQETQYF.

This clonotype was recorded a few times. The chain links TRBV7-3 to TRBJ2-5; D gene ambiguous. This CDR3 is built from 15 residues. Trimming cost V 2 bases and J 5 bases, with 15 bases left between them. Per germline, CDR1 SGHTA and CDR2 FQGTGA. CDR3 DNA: TGTGCCAGCAGCTTAGATGGTCGAGATGGGGAGACCCAGTACTTC. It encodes CASSLDGRDGETQYF.

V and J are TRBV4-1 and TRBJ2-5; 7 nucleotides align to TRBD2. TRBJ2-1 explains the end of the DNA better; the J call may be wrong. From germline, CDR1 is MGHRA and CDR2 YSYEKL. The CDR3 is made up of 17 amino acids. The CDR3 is CASSRASGFSSYNEQFF. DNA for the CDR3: TGCGCCAGCAGCCGTGCTAGCGGTTTTAGCTCCTACAATGAGCAGTTCTTC.

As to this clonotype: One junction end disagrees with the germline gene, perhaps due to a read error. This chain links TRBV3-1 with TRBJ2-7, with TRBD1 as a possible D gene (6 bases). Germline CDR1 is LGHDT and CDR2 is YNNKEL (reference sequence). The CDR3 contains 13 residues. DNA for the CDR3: TGTGCCAGCGGGAGAGTGAGGGGGAGCGAGCAGTGCTTC. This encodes CASGRVRGSEQCF.